This T cell receptor beta chain was recovered during a study of patients and donors after allogeneic stem cell transplantation. This clonotype was counted ten times or more. TCRdb recomputed calls from the RT-PCR reads with MiXCR, one row per CDR3 protein. The table lists about 160,000 distinct CDR3 sequences, around 30% of them singletons. The CDR3 is 13 amino acids. V shed 6 bases and J shed 3 bases, with 12 bases lying between them. Germline V gives CDR1 SQVTM, CDR2 ANQGSEA. The chain is built from TRBV29-1 and TRBJ1-5, with D possibly matching TRBD1 (6 bases). The sequencing input was blood, either unsorted or a sorted T cell fraction (not recorded which). This TCR derives from a human donor who was either an allogeneic HSCT recipient or a stem cell or donor lymphocyte infusion donor (not recorded which). It is not recorded whose cells these are; they may come from a transplant donor. The CDR3 DNA sequence: TGCAGCGTGTCCGGACAGAACAATCAGCCCCAGCATTTT. Protein: CSVSGQNNQPQHF.